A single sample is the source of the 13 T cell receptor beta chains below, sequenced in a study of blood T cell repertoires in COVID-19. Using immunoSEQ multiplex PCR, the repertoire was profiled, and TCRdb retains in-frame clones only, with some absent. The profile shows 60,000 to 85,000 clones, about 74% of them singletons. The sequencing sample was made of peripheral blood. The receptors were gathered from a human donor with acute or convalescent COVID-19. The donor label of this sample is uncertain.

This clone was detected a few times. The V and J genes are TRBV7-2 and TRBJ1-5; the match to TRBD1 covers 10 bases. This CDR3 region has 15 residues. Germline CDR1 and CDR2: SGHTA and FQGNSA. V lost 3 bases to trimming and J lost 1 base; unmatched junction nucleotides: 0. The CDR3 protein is CASSLGQGSNQPQHF. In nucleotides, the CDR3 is TGTGCCAGCAGCTTGGGACAGGGGAGCAATCAGCCCCAGCATTTT.

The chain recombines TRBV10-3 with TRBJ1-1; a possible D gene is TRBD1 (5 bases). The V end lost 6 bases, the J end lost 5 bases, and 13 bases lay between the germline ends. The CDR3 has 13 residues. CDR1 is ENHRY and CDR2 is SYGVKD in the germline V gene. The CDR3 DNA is TGTGCCATCAGGGGCGGGGGGGAAACTGAAGCTTTCTTT. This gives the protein CAIRGGGETEAFF.

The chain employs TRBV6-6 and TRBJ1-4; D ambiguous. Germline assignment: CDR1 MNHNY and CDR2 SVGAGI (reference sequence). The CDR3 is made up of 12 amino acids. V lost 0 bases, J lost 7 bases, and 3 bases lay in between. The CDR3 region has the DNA TGTGCCAGCAGTTACTCCGGTGAAAAACTGTTTTTT. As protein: CASSYSGEKLFF.

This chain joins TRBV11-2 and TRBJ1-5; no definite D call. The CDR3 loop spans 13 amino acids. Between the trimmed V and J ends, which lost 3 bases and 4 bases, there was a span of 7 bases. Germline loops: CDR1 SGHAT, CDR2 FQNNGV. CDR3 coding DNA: TGTGCCAGCAGCTTGGGCACTAATCAGCCCCAGCATTTT. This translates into CASSLGTNQPQHF.

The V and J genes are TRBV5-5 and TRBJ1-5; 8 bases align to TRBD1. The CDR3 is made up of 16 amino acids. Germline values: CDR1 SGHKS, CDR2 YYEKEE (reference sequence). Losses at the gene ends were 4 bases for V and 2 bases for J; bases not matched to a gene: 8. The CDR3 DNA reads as TGTGCCAGCAGCGCCGGGACAGGAGTAGGCAATCAGCCCCAGCATTTT. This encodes CASSAGTGVGNQPQHF.

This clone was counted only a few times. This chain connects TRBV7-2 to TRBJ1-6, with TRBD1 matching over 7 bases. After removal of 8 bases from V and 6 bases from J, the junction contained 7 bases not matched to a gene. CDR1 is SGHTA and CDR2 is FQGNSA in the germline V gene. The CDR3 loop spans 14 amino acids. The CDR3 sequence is CASATGTVNSPLHF. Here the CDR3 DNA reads TGTGCCAGCGCAACCGGGACAGTTAATTCACCCCTCCACTTT.

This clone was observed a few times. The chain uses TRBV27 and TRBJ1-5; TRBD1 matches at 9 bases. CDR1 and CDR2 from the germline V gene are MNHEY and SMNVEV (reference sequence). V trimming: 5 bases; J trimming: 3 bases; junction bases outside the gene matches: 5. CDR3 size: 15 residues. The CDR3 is CASSPGQGPNQPQHF. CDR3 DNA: TGTGCCAGCAGTCCGGGACAGGGACCCAATCAGCCCCAGCATTTT.

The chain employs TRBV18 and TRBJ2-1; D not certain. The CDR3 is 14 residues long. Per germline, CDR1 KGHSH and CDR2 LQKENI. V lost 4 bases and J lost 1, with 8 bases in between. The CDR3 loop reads CASSQSESYNEQFF. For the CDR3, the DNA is TGTGCCAGCTCACAATCCGAGTCCTACAATGAGCAGTTCTTC.

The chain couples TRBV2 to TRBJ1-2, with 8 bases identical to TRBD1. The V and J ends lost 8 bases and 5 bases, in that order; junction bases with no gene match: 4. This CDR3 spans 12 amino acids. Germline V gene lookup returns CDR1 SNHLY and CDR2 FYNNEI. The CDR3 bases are TGTGCCAGCGAGGACAGGGATTATGGCTACACCTTC. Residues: CASEDRDYGYTF.

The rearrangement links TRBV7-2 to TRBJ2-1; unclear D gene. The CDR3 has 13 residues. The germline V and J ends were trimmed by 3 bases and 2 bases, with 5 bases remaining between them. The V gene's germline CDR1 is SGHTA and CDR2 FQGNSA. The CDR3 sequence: CASSFTAYNEQFF. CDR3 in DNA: TGTGCCAGCAGCTTTACGGCCTACAATGAGCAGTTCTTC.

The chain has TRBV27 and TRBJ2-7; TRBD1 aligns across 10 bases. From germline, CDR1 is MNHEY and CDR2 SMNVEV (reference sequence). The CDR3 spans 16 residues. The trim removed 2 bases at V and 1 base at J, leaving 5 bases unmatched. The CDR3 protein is CASSLGGQGISYEQYF. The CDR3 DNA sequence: TGTGCCAGCAGTTTAGGGGGACAGGGGATTTCCTACGAGCAGTACTTC.

CDR3 residues: CATSRGGDQKLFF. DNA for the CDR3: TGTGCCACCAGCAGAGGGGGGGACCAAAAACTGTTTTTT. The gene calls are TRBV15 and TRBJ1-4; a possible D gene is TRBD1 (5 bases). Germline CDR1 is LNHNV and CDR2 is YYDKDF (reference sequence). Trimming took 1 base from V and 9 from J, leaving 9 bases between them. This CDR3 has 13 amino acids.

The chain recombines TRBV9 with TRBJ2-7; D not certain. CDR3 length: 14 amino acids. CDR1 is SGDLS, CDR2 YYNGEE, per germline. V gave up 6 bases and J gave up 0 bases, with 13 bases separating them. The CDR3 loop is CASTPSLASYEQYF. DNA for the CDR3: TGTGCCAGCACCCCATCCTTGGCCTCCTACGAGCAGTACTTC.